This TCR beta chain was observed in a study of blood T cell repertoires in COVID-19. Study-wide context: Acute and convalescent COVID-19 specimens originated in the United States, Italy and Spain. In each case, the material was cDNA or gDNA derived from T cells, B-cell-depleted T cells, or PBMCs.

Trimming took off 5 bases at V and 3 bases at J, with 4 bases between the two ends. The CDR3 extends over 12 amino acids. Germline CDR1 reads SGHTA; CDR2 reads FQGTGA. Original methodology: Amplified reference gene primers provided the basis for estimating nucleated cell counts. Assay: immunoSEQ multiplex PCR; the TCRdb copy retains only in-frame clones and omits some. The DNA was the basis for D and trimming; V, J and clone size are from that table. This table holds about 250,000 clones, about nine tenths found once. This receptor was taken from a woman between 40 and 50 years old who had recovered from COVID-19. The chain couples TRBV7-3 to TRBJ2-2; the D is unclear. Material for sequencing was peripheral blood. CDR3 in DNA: TGTGCCAGCAGCCCGTACACCGGGGAGCTGTTTTTT. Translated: CASSPYTGELFF.